What follows describes a single TCR beta chain. This record belongs to a study of blood T cell repertoires in COVID-19. Across the whole study: Collection of acute and convalescent COVID-19 samples took place in the United States, Italy and Spain. Sample material is recorded as cDNA or gDNA derived from T cells, B-cell-depleted T cells, or PBMCs.

Generated by immunoSEQ multiplex PCR, the TCRdb table keeps only in-frame clones and is missing some. Here the sample spans approximately 210,000 clones, approximately 84% being singletons. Trimming at V came to 4 bases and at J to 9 bases, leaving 8 bases not matched to a gene. Germline V gene data show CDR1 as SGHRS and CDR2 as YFSETQ. The CDR3 sequence is 15 residues long. Enrolled during active infection, Seattle patients were then followed longitudinally. The sample consisted of peripheral blood. The source of this sequence is a man aged 50 to 60 with COVID-19, enrolled during active disease. The chain joins TRBV5-1 to TRBJ2-1; 12 nucleotides align to TRBD2. CDR3 nucleotides: TGCGCCAGCAGCACCGGGACTAGCGGGCAGGGTGAGCAGTTCTTC. It specifies CASSTGTSGQGEQFF.